This record concerns one T cell receptor (beta chain) sequence. What it binds is unknown. The data were obtained in a study of cytomegalovirus exposure and HLA in healthy donors. Study findings and constraints: Another analysis was done later, and it associated more than 15,000 TCR beta sequences with HLA alleles at 0.05 false discovery rate.

CDR3 length: 15 amino acids. The germline gives CDR1 SGHTA, CDR2 FQGNSA. V dropped 9 bases and J dropped 1 base, with 13 bases sitting between them. This PCR relied on a set of 60 Vbeta primers and 13 Jbeta primers. Method: immunoSEQ multiplex PCR; TCRdb's copy keeps in-frame clones and lacks some. The table includes under 170,000 clones, roughly 77% detected once. This TCR derives from a human donor in good health. The chain carries TRBV7-2 and TRBJ2-6, with D uncertain. Source material: PBMCs. For the CDR3, the DNA is TGTGCCAGGTCTGTCCTCGGGTCTGGGGCCAACGTCCTGACTTTC. Protein sequence: CARSVLGSGANVLTF.